These T cell receptor beta chains were read from a single sample in a study of T cells in Graves' hyperthyroidism and ophthalmopathy. A single record per CDR3 protein comes from TCRdb applying MiXCR to the multiplex PCR reads. This sample carries approximately 380,000 distinct CDR3 sequences, roughly 13% of them seen once, and the ten largest clones take around 30%. What was sequenced was blood. The origin of the receptors is a middle-aged man with Graves' ophthalmopathy. The CDR3 runs from the conserved cysteine through the conserved F or W. The D gene is left open where the match is weak. Expanded clones get a size class; other rows say once, few or many, or leave the size out.

.	TRBD2	16	TRBV19	TRBJ2-5	TGTGCCAGCGGCCTTACTGTCGGAAGTAGCGGGAGTATACAGTACTTC	CASGLTVGSSGSIQYF
many	.	15	TRBV11-3	TRBJ2-3	TGTGCCAGCACCCCAGGGGGGACGTCCACAGATACGCAGTATTTT	CASTPGGTSTDTQYF
many	.	16	TRBV7-2	TRBJ2-3	TGTGCCAGCAGCTTAGATGCGGCGACTAGCACAGATACGCAGTATTTT	CASSLDAATSTDTQYF
few	.	13	TRBV19	TRBJ2-1	TGTGCCAGTAGTATTAGGGCCTACAATGAGCAGTTCTTC	CASSIRAYNEQFF
.	.	15	TRBV14	TRBJ2-3	TGTGCCAGCAGCTCTCAAAGGGGCTGGACAGATACGCAGTATTTT	CASSSQRGWTDTQYF
.	.	12	TRBV29-1	TRBJ2-2	TGCAGCGTTGCTTCGGTGGCCGGGGAGCTGTTTTTT	CSVASVAGELFF
many	.	15	TRBV7-6	TRBJ2-5	TGTGCCAGCAGCTTAGTGTACAGGGAGCAAGAGACCCAGTACTTC	CASSLVYREQETQYF
.	TRBD2	15	TRBV3-1	TRBJ2-3	TGTGCCAGCAGCGCCCACTCGCCGGGGGGAGATACGCAGTATTTT	CASSAHSPGGDTQYF
many	.	13	TRBV10-1	TRBJ1-1	TGCGCCAGCAGTGAGTCGGGGTCCACTGAAGCTTTCTTT	CASSESGSTEAFF
many	TRBD2	13	TRBV30	TRBJ2-1	TGTGCCTGGTTGACTAGCGGGAGGCAGGAGCAGTTCTTC	CAWLTSGRQEQFF
many	TRBD1	15	TRBV6-5	TRBJ2-7	TGTGCCAGCAGTTACTGGACAGGGGGCAATTACGAGCAGTACTTC	CASSYWTGGNYEQYF
many	.	9	TRBV20-1	TRBJ2-7	TGCAGTTCCTGGCCCGAGCAGTACTTC	CSSWPEQYF
many	.	16	TRBV30	TRBJ2-3	TGTGCCTGGAGTGCATATAACACTCGGAGCACAGATACGCAGTATTTT	CAWSAYNTRSTDTQYF
.	.	16	TRBV27	TRBJ2-1	TGTGCCAGCAGTTTATCTAGCCCCGGACCCTACAATGAGCAGTTCTTC	CASSLSSPGPYNEQFF
many	TRBD2	14	TRBV18	TRBJ2-7	TGTGCCAGCTCACCAGCTTCCGAGCGGGAGAAGCAGTACTTC	CASSPASEREKQYF
.	.	16	TRBV9	TRBJ2-3	TGTGCCAGCAGCGTAGACAGTAGCGTCAGCACAGATACGCAGTATTTT	CASSVDSSVSTDTQYF
many	.	14	TRBV2	TRBJ2-2	TGTGCCAGCAGTGAACACGGGAACACCGGGGAGCTGTTTTTT	CASSEHGNTGELFF
few	TRBD2	18	TRBV7-9	TRBJ2-3	TGTGCCAGCAGCCAAGGACTAGCGGGATATGACCGCACAGATACGCAGTATTTT	CASSQGLAGYDRTDTQYF
many	.	15	TRBV4-1	TRBJ2-5	TGCGCCAGCAGCTATGGAGGGGGCCCGGGAGAGACCCAGTACTTC	CASSYGGGPGETQYF
many	.	17	TRBV27	TRBJ2-6	TGTGCCAGCCGACCTTTAGACGCGATCTCTGGGGCCAACGTCCTGACTTTC	CASRPLDAISGANVLTF
many	.	16	TRBV2	TRBJ2-1	TGTGCCAGCAGTGAAATGGCCGCTTACTCCTACAATGAGCAGTTCTTC	CASSEMAAYSYNEQFF
many	TRBD2	18	TRBV14	TRBJ2-7	TGTGCCAGCAGCCAAGAGGGTTGGGGGACTAGCAGACCCTACGAGCAGTACTTC	CASSQEGWGTSRPYEQYF
many	.	13	TRBV12-3/TRBV12-4	TRBJ2-4	TGTGCCAGCAGTTGGGGGGCCAAAAACATTCAGTACTTC	CASSWGAKNIQYF
many	.	16	TRBV5-1	TRBJ2-3	TGCGCCAGCAGCTTGACAGCCGACTTTGGCACAGATACGCAGTATTTT	CASSLTADFGTDTQYF
many	.	13	TRBV3-1	TRBJ1-1	TGTGCCAGCAGCCGAACAACGAACACTGAAGCTTTCTTT	CASSRTTNTEAFF
.	TRBD2	14	TRBV20-1	TRBJ2-7	TGCAGTGCCAGAAGCGGGGTTACAACCTACGAGCAGTACTTC	CSARSGVTTYEQYF